The rows below give T cell receptor beta chains drawn from one sample of a study of blood T cell repertoires in COVID-19. Repertoires were generated with immunoSEQ multiplex PCR, while TCRdb's copy carries only in-frame clones and drops some. The sample carries around 150,000 clones, 80% to 90% recorded once. The sequenced sample consisted of peripheral blood. The receptors were gathered from a woman between 55 and 75 years old with active COVID-19. CDR3s include the opening cysteine and the closing phenylalanine or tryptophan.

J,V,CDR3
TRBJ2-5,TRBV4-2,CASSPSPLDSWAQTQYF
TRBJ1-1,TRBV11-2,CASSLQNTEAFF
TRBJ2-7,TRBV2,CATSLSSYEQYF
TRBJ2-2,TRBV6-2/TRBV6-3,CASSDGTSGTTGELFF
TRBJ1-4,TRBV18,CASSKGGSNEKLFF
TRBJ2-6,TRBV19,CASSRQGAGGANVLTF
TRBJ2-7,TRBV5-8,CASSWTGARYEQYF
TRBJ1-3,TRBV30,CAWLQGAATIYF
TRBJ2-7,TRBV4-2,CASSHITTSASSYEQYF
TRBJ2-5,TRBV6-1,CASSEWETGGFLQETQYF
TRBJ2-2,TRBV7-3,CASSLAGFGELFF
TRBJ2-5,TRBV7-9,CASSLVGTSGLRGETQYF
TRBJ2-7,TRBV15,CATSRARLAGAEQYF
TRBJ1-1,TRBV10-2,CASRQGLADTEAFF
TRBJ2-7,TRBV30,CAWKGQGAFYEQYF
TRBJ2-3,TRBV2,CASSEAVWERRDTQYF
TRBJ2-6,TRBV27,CASSTYLAPNSGANVLTF
TRBJ2-2,TRBV28,CASSLWTSGDTGELFF
TRBJ2-7,TRBV6-5,CASSYGAVPYYEQYF
TRBJ2-7,TRBV27,CASSFTQGAGEQYF
TRBJ2-5,TRBV7-8,CASGTGHGTYQETQYF
TRBJ1-5,TRBV28,CASSLRGGSNQPQHF
TRBJ2-5,TRBV6-5,CASSYPGQGGLETQYF
TRBJ2-2,TRBV10-3,CATYPGGGTGELFF
TRBJ1-2,TRBV28,CASSSGGTFSINYGYTF
TRBJ1-6,TRBV11-2,CASSLGQAIGSYNSPLHF
TRBJ1-5,TRBV4-2,CASSQQGGRRNQPQHF